This T cell receptor (beta chain) comes out of a study of T cell responses to AZD1222 COVID-19 vaccine. The CDR3 sequence is 16 residues long. The germline gives CDR1 SGHRS, CDR2 YFSETQ. Trimming removed 1 base from V and 4 bases from J, with 15 bases in between. Generated by immunoSEQ multiplex PCR, the TCRdb table keeps only in-frame clones and is missing some. This table holds 95,000 to 100,000 clones, roughly 84% found once. This receptor was obtained from an adult who received the AZD1222 COVID-19 vaccine. This chain uses TRBV5-1 with TRBJ1-5; a possible D gene is TRBD1 (5 bases). The sample consisted of peripheral blood, taken 28 days after the second AZD1222 dose. CDR3 nucleotides: TGCGCCAGCAGCTTGCATCCTACGGGGGGGAATCAGCCCCAGCATTTT. Its translation is CASSLHPTGGNQPQHF.